The sequence of this TCR beta chain was determined in a study of blood T cell repertoires in COVID-19. Study-level background: Whether acute or convalescent, the COVID-19 samples came from the United States, Italy and Spain.

Trimming took off 4 bases at V and 3 bases at J, with 12 bases between the two ends. CDR3 size: 14 residues. Per the germline V gene, CDR1 is MGHRA and CDR2 is YSYEKL. Original processing methods: Reference gene primers were amplified, and this amplification served to estimate nucleated cell counts. Clones were sequenced by immunoSEQ multiplex PCR, and TCRdb holds only the in-frame ones, with some missing. For V, J and clone size, that table is used; D and trimming come from the DNA. The sample shows a few hundred thousand clones, roughly 83% of them seen only once. The chain recombines TRBV4-1 with TRBJ1-2; D gene unclear. The source of this sequence is a woman aged 50 to 65 with acute or convalescent COVID-19. Material for sequencing was peripheral blood. CDR3 DNA sequence: TGCGCCAGCAGCCGGGGAGGGTTTGACTATGGCTACACCTTC. As protein: CASSRGGFDYGYTF.